These 22 T cell receptor beta chains were sequenced from one sample in a study of T cell responses to AZD1222 COVID-19 vaccine. Assay: immunoSEQ multiplex PCR; the TCRdb copy retains only in-frame clones and omits some. The table has 67,000 or so clones, over 80% seen once. The sequencing used peripheral blood, collected on day 0 of AZD1222 vaccination. These receptors came from an adult in good health.

In this sample, this clone turned up a few times. The V gene is TRBV27, the J gene TRBJ1-5; D gene unclear. The CDR3 consists of 15 residues. In germline, CDR1 is MNHEY, CDR2 SMNVEV (reference sequence). V lost 2 bases to trimming and J lost 0 bases, with 8 bases between them. The CDR3 sequence: CASSLGPYSNQPQHF. The CDR3 DNA reads TGTGCCAGCAGTTTAGGGCCTTATAGCAATCAGCCCCAGCATTTT.

V usage is TRBV30 and J usage is TRBJ1-6; 9 nucleotides line up with TRBD1. With V trimmed by 5 bases and J by 8 bases, 10 bases remained unmatched. In germline, CDR1 is GTSNPN, CDR2 SVGIG (reference sequence). This CDR3 comprises 15 residues. The CDR3 bases are TGTGCCTGGGGGGAGGGACAGGGACGACATTCACCCCTCCACTTT. This gives the protein CAWGEGQGRHSPLHF.

The rearrangement joins TRBV14 to TRBJ1-2; D remains ambiguous. Trimming took off 3 bases at V and 4 bases at J, with 6 bases between the two ends. CDR1 is SGHDN, CDR2 FVKESK, per germline. The CDR3 is 12 residues long. CDR3 region: CASSHAPYGYTF. CDR3 in DNA: TGTGCCAGCAGCCACGCCCCCTATGGCTACACCTTC.

The chain has TRBV30 and TRBJ1-5; 9 bases agree with TRBD1. In germline, CDR1 is GTSNPN, CDR2 SVGIG (reference sequence). The CDR3 is 15 residues long. The ends lost 0 bases at V and 5 bases at J; junction bases unmatched: 5. This chain's CDR3 is CAWSVPTGGDQPQHF. CDR3 DNA: TGTGCCTGGAGTGTACCCACAGGGGGCGATCAGCCCCAGCATTTT. Looking up the rest from reference TRBV30 and TRBJ1-5 gives the full variable domain: SQTIHQWPATLVQPVGSPLSLECTVEGTSNPNLYWYRQAAGRGLQLLFYSVGIGQISSEVPQNLSASRPQDRQFILSSKKLLLSDSGFYLCAWSVPTGGDQPQHFGDGTRLSIL.

In nucleotides, the CDR3 is TGTGCCAGCACCATAAGGTCGGAGCCCTACGAGCAGTACTTC. This sequence encodes CASTIRSEPYEQYF. This chain connects TRBV3-1 (or the pseudogene TRBV3-2) to TRBJ2-7; D ambiguous. Trimming stripped 7 bases from V and 2 bases from J, with 15 bases between. The CDR3 is 14 residues long. Looked up from germline, CDR1 is LGHDT and CDR2 is YNNKEL (reference sequence).

By share, this clone ranks as medium-sized (0.01 to 0.1%). The J gene is TRBJ1-1, the V gene TRBV20-1; D is possibly TRBD1 (5 bases). Looked up from germline, CDR1 is DFQATT and CDR2 is SNEGSKA (reference sequence). This CDR3 spans 11 amino acids. V was trimmed by 8 bases and J by 10 bases, leaving 17 bases between them. For the CDR3, the DNA is TGCAGTCTCTCGGGGGGATTAGGAGCTTTCTTT. Its translation: CSLSGGLGAFF.

V and J are TRBV28 and TRBJ1-1; D is undetermined. Trimming cost V 1 base and J 0 bases, with 15 bases left between them. Germline V gene data show CDR1 as MDHEN and CDR2 as SYDVKM. This CDR3 has 17 amino acids. CDR3 sequence reads: CASSLLVRRRMNTEAFF. CDR3 bases: TGTGCCAGCAGTTTATTAGTTCGGAGGCGAATGAACACTGAAGCTTTCTTT.

The J gene is TRBJ2-2, the V gene TRBV6-2 or TRBV6-3, with D unresolved. Trimming removed 6 bases from V and 4 bases from J, with 3 bases in between. This CDR3 region has 11 residues. CDR1 and CDR2 (germline): MNHEY, SVGEGT. In DNA, the CDR3 is TGTGCCAGCAGCACCACCGGGGAGCTGTTTTTT. This sequence encodes CASSTTGELFF.

The rearrangement links TRBV7-6 to TRBJ2-5; D is ambiguous. CDR1 is SGHVS, CDR2 FNYEAQ, per germline. This CDR3 is 16 amino acids long. Trimming removed 5 bases from V and 5 bases from J, with 21 bases in between. The CDR3 DNA sequence: TGTGCCAGCAGCCGCTCCCTGTCCGGGCCGGCGGAGACCCAGTACTTC. Protein sequence: CASSRSLSGPAETQYF.

V and J are TRBV27 and TRBJ2-7, with 7 bases lining up with TRBD1. Germline V gene sequence: CDR1 MNHEY, CDR2 SMNVEV (reference sequence). J was trimmed by 1 base and V by 4 bases; bases with no gene match: 7. The CDR3 has 15 residues. The CDR3 protein is CASSSANRGSYEQYF. The CDR3, as DNA: TGTGCCAGCAGTTCGGCGAACAGGGGTTCCTACGAGCAGTACTTC.

This chain uses TRBV12-3 or TRBV12-4 with TRBJ1-1, with D uncertain. The CDR3 contains 13 residues. V was shortened by 6 bases and J by 0 bases, with 8 bases between the two germline ends. CDR3 sequence: CASSYQMNTEAFF. The CDR3, as DNA: TGTGCCAGCAGCTATCAAATGAACACTGAAGCTTTCTTT.

The V call is TRBV11-2, the J call TRBJ1-1; 7 positions match TRBD1. This CDR3 is 14 amino acids long. V trimming: 2 bases; J trimming: 4 bases; junction bases outside the gene matches: 4. Germline V gene data show CDR1 as SGHAT and CDR2 as FQNNGV. The CDR3 loop is CASSLSGGGTEAFF. The CDR3 DNA follows: TGTGCCAGCAGCTTATCAGGGGGAGGCACTGAAGCTTTCTTT.

The chain couples TRBV2 to TRBJ2-7; unclear D gene. V lost 5 bases, J lost 0 bases, and 5 bases lay in between. In germline, CDR1 is SNHLY, CDR2 FYNNEI. The CDR3 loop spans 12 amino acids. The CDR3 nucleotides are TGTGCCAGCAGTTATACCTCCTACGAGCAGTACTTC. Protein sequence: CASSYTSYEQYF.

The chain joins TRBV18 to TRBJ1-1; maybe TRBD1 (5 bases). The CDR3 consists of 13 residues. The ends were cut back, 3 bases at V and 7 bases at J, with 12 bases in the middle. In germline, CDR1 is KGHSH, CDR2 LQKENI. CDR3 nucleotides: TGTGCCAGCTCACCGTCGCAGGGAAATGAAGCTTTCTTT. As protein: CASSPSQGNEAFF. The full variable domain, completed using reference TRBV18 and TRBJ1-1, is NAGVMQNPRHLVRRRGQEARLRCSPMKGHSHVYWYRQLPEEGLKFMVYLQKENIIDESGMPKERFSAEFPKEGPSILRIQQVVRGDSAAYFCASSPSQGNEAFFGQGTRLTVV.

The chain carries TRBV2 and TRBJ2-2; 8 nucleotides match TRBD2. This CDR3 comprises 14 residues. V lost 2 bases and J lost 6; bases outside the gene matches: 2. Germline V gene data show CDR1 as SNHLY and CDR2 as FYNNEI. CDR3 residues: CASSENGGAGELFF. CDR3 DNA: TGTGCCAGCAGTGAAAACGGGGGGGCCGGGGAGCTGTTTTTT.

J is TRBJ1-1 and V is TRBV2; TRBD1 matches 7 bases. J gave up 6 bases and V 7 bases, and 14 bases lay outside the gene matches. The CDR3 covers 15 residues. Germline-derived CDR1 and CDR2 are SNHLY and FYNNEI. CDR3 DNA: TGTGCCAGCACAATCTCAGACAGGGCTGGGGCTGAAGCTTTCTTT. Translated: CASTISDRAGAEAFF.

V gene TRBV11-1 combines with J gene TRBJ2-7, with D tentatively TRBD2 (7 bases). Trimming took 1 base from V and 2 from J, leaving 12 bases between them. The CDR3 contains 15 residues. Germline V gene data show CDR1 as SGHAT and CDR2 as FQDESV (reference sequence). CDR3: CASSLGQGGAYEQYF. The CDR3 nucleotides read TGTGCCAGCAGCTTAGGCCAAGGGGGGGCCTACGAGCAGTACTTC.

The J gene is TRBJ2-5, the V gene TRBV5-8; perhaps TRBD1 as D (6 bases). Germline CDR1 reads SGHTS; CDR2 reads YDEGEE. The CDR3 has 16 residues. The V end was cut by 0 bases, the J end by 4 bases, with 16 bases between. In DNA, the CDR3 is TGTGCCAGCAGCTTGGGCCAACAGGGCCGGGGAGAGACCCAGTACTTC. Its translation: CASSLGQQGRGETQYF.

This chain joins TRBV11-2 and TRBJ2-5; 11 bases are shared with TRBD2. V was clipped by 5 bases and J by 5 bases; unmatched bases: 16. The CDR3 is made up of 18 amino acids. Per the germline V gene, CDR1 is SGHAT and CDR2 is FQNNGV. CDR3 coding DNA: TGTGCCAGCAGCCCTGGCGTGATTAGCGGGGGGGCGGAGGAGACCCAGTACTTC. It encodes CASSPGVISGGAEETQYF.

The chain recombines TRBV30 with TRBJ1-2, with TRBD1 identical over 7 bases. With 4 bases clipped from V and 2 bases from J, the junction kept 4 bases outside the gene matches. Germline CDR1 reads GTSNPN; CDR2 reads SVGIG (reference sequence). The CDR3 spans 13 residues. The CDR3: CAWTEDRNYGYTF. In DNA, the CDR3 is TGTGCCTGGACCGAGGACAGGAACTATGGCTACACCTTC.

The chain links TRBV28 to TRBJ1-2, with D maybe TRBD1 (5 bases). The CDR3 is made up of 13 amino acids. Trimming took off 2 bases at V and 6 bases at J, with 10 bases between the two ends. Germline V gene lookup returns CDR1 MDHEN and CDR2 SYDVKM. Here the CDR3 reads CASSLGRANGYTF. The CDR3 coding sequence is TGTGCCAGCAGTTTAGGCAGGGCCAATGGCTACACCTTC.

The J gene is TRBJ1-5, the V gene TRBV6-5; 8 positions agree with TRBD1. The CDR3 is 14 amino acids. V gave up 7 bases and J gave up 3 bases; unmatched junction bases: 5. Per germline, CDR1 MNHEY and CDR2 SVGAGI. The CDR3 here is CASIRQGNNQPQHF. The CDR3 bases are TGTGCCAGCATTCGACAGGGGAACAATCAGCCCCAGCATTTT.